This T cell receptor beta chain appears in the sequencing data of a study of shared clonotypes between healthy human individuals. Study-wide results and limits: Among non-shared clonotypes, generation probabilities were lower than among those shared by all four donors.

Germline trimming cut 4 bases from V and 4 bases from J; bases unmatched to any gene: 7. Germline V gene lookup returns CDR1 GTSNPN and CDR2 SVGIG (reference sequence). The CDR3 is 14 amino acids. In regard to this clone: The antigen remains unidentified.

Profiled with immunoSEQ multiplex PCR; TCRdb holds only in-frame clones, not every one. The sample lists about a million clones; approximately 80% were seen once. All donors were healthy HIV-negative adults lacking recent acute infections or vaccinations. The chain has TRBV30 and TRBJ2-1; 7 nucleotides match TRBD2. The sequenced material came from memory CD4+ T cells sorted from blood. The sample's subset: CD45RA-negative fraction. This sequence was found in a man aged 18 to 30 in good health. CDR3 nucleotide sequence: TGTGCCTGGACCCGGACTAGGACATACAATGAGCAGTTCTTC. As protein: CAWTRTRTYNEQFF.